Shown below are 3 T cell receptor beta chains from a single sample sequenced in a study of blood T cells in healthy people across ages. PCR was performed a second time for about 7 to 12 cycles using a sample-barcoded 5' primer and a J-beta primer mix. TCRdb used MiXCR to reprocess the 5' RACE reads, holding one entry per CDR3 protein. The sample gives roughly 1.4 million distinct CDR3 sequences, 55% to 75% of which show up once; about 6.3% is in the top ten. Sequencing was carried out using blood. The receptors derive from a man younger than 35 in good health.

The chain recombines TRBV7-9 with TRBJ2-5; D call uncertain. The V end lost 2 bases, the J end lost 1 base, and 14 bases lay between the germline ends. CDR3 length: 16 residues. Per the germline V gene, CDR1 is SEHNR and CDR2 is FQNEAQ (reference sequence). The CDR3 reads CASSLKVGVFQETQYF. CDR3 sequence (DNA): TGTGCCAGCAGCTTAAAGGTTGGGGTTTTCCAAGAGACCCAGTACTTC.

The sample holds a few counts of this clonotype. This sequence joins TRBV27 and TRBJ2-7; possible D gene TRBD1, 6 bases. Germline CDR1 and CDR2: MNHEY and SMNVEV (reference sequence). V was pared by 4 bases and J by 4 bases, with 11 bases between. The CDR3 sequence is 13 residues long. CDR3 residues: CASSSAQGYEQYF. The CDR3 DNA is TGTGCCAGCAGTTCCGCACAGGGTTACGAGCAGTACTTC.

This clonotype was detected a few times. The chain has TRBV29-1 and TRBJ1-1; D not certain. CDR3 length equals 11 residues. Between the trimmed V and J ends, which lost 6 bases and 1 base, there was a span of 6 bases. Germline loops: CDR1 SQVTM, CDR2 ANQGSEA. The CDR3 is CSVTKNTEAFF. The CDR3 DNA reads as TGCAGCGTCACAAAGAACACTGAAGCTTTCTTT.